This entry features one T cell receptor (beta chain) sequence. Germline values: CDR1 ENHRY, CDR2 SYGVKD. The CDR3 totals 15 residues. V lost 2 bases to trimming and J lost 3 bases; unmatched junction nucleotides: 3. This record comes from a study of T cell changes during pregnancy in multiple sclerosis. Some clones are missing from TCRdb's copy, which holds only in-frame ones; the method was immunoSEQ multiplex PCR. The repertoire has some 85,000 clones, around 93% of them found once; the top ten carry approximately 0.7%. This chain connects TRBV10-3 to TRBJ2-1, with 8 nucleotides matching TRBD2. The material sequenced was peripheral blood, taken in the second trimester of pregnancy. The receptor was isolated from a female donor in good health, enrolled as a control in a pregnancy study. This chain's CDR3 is CAISEDGGVYNEQFF. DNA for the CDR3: TGTGCCATCAGTGAGGACGGGGGGGTCTACAATGAGCAGTTCTTC.